What follows describes a single T cell receptor beta chain. Some clones are missing from TCRdb's copy, which holds only in-frame ones; the method was immunoSEQ multiplex PCR. The sample holds roughly 1,800 clones; 33% are singletons and the top ten take about 32%. Urothelial carcinoma in patients was locally advanced or metastatic. The data were obtained in a study of PD-L1 blockade in urothelial cancer. Study at large: Each patient had 0 to 3 earlier chemotherapy regimens.

Germline values: CDR1 KGHSH, CDR2 LQKENI. V was pared by 5 bases and J by 7 bases, with 9 bases between. The length of the CDR3 is 13 residues. The specimen comprised tumor tissue, sampled before atezolizumab (anti-PD-L1) treatment. The sequence was collected from a man aged 55-75 years with urothelial cancer. This rearrangement joins TRBV18 to TRBJ1-6; D perhaps matches TRBD1 (5 bases). CDR3: CASSLDTNSPLHF. CDR3 in DNA: TGTGCCAGCTCATTGGACACCAATTCACCCCTCCACTTT.